This T cell receptor beta chain was sequenced during a study of T cells in Graves' hyperthyroidism and ophthalmopathy. For the study at large: Peripheral blood was collected at initial diagnosis, before any treatment. Notes on the study in general: Most clonotypes expanded in the thyroid (above 0.001) were also present in blood.

This clonotype came up many times. The antigen remains undetermined. Amplified regions were TCR beta CDR3 sequences from RNA transcripts. In the first-round RT-PCR of the TCR CDR3, the HTBI primer set was used. TCRdb redid the calling of the multiplex PCR reads with MiXCR, one entry per CDR3 protein. Here the sample spans approximately 610,000 distinct CDR3 sequences, over 12% being singletons. Germline V CDR1 and CDR2: SGHRS, YFSETQ. There are 13 residues in the CDR3. V was cut by 0 bases and J by 7 bases, with 11 bases left in between. Criteria for exclusion of patients were uncontrolled infection, other autoimmune disease, pregnancy or lactation. Used for diagnoses were clinical symptoms, serum thyroxine and TRAb, thyroid ultrasound and orbital computed tomography.

Sample: blood. The V call is TRBV5-1, the J call TRBJ2-7; possible D gene TRBD1, 5 bases. The source of this sequence is a woman aged 40-49 years with Graves' ophthalmopathy. The CDR3 protein is CASSLDQGREQYF. CDR3 nucleotides: TGCGCCAGCAGCTTGGATCAGGGTCGGGAGCAGTACTTC.